One and the same sample provided the 24 T cell receptor beta chains below, sequenced in a study of shared clonotypes between healthy human individuals. Produced via immunoSEQ multiplex PCR; TCRdb's table is partial and in-frame only. The table lists 2 million to 2.5 million clones, roughly 95% of them singletons. Input material: naive CD4+ T cells sorted from blood. Subset given: CD45RA+ positively selected. All receptors derive from a man aged 18 to 35 in good health.

DNA for the CDR3: TGTGCCAGCAGCCCACAGAATAATTCACCCCTCCACTTT. It yields the protein CASSPQNNSPLHF. The rearrangement links TRBV11-2 to TRBJ1-6; D not resolved. CDR1 and CDR2 (germline): SGHAT, FQNNGV. The CDR3 is 13 residues long. V shed 5 bases and J shed 5 bases, with 7 bases lying between them.

The V and J genes are TRBV18 and TRBJ1-1, with TRBD1 matching over 8 bases. Per the germline V gene, CDR1 is KGHSH and CDR2 is LQKENI. V was pared by 3 bases and J by 3 bases, with 3 bases of the junction left unmatched. The CDR3 is made up of 14 amino acids. CDR3 residues: CASSPKTGDTEAFF. The CDR3 nucleotides are TGTGCCAGCTCACCTAAGACAGGGGACACTGAAGCTTTCTTT.

The V gene is TRBV7-2, the J gene TRBJ1-5; 8 nucleotides agree with TRBD1. CDR3 length: 18 residues. V dropped 5 bases and J dropped 0; count of bases not matched to a gene: 12. Germline-derived CDR1 and CDR2 are SGHTA and FQGNSA. The CDR3 reads CASSPRGGTGYSNQPQHF. The DNA of the CDR3 is TGTGCCAGCAGCCCAAGGGGGGGGACAGGATATAGCAATCAGCCCCAGCATTTT.

The genes are TRBV7-2 and TRBJ1-3, with 7 bases matching TRBD1. The CDR3 totals 16 residues. CDR1 is SGHTA and CDR2 is FQGNSA in the germline V gene. V trimming: 3 bases; J trimming: 2 bases; junction bases outside the gene matches: 7. The CDR3 loop reads CASSFVGQDAGNTIYF. CDR3 sequence (DNA): TGTGCCAGCAGCTTCGTAGGACAGGATGCTGGAAACACCATATATTTT.

The V call is TRBV19, the J call TRBJ1-1; tentatively, D is TRBD1 (5 bases). Trimming removed 6 bases at V and 0 bases at J, with 14 bases between. Germline CDR1 reads LNHDA; CDR2 reads SQIVND (reference sequence). The CDR3 has 15 amino acids. The CDR3 region is CASSNRQNMNTEAFF. CDR3 bases: TGTGCCAGTAGCAACCGACAGAACATGAACACTGAAGCTTTCTTT. The whole variable domain, remainder taken from reference TRBV19 and TRBJ1-1, is DGGITQSPKYLFRKEGQNVTLSCEQNLNHDAMYWYRQDPGQGLRLIYYSQIVNDFQKGDIAEGYSVSREKKESFPLTVTSAQKNPTAFYLCASSNRQNMNTEAFFGQGTRLTVV.

Written as DNA, the CDR3 is TGTGCCAGCAGCCCCGGACGATGGGACAGGGGGCAGACTAATGAAAAACTGTTTTTT. Its protein is CASSPGRWDRGQTNEKLFF. The V gene is TRBV7-9, the J gene TRBJ1-4, with 12 bases identical to TRBD1. CDR1 SEHNR and CDR2 FQNEAQ come from the germline V gene (reference sequence). J lost 2 bases, V lost 5 bases, and 12 bases had no gene match. The CDR3 covers 19 residues. The whole variable domain, remainder taken from reference TRBV7-9 and TRBJ1-4, is DTGVSQNPRHKITKRGQNVTFRCDPISEHNRLYWYRQTLGQGPEFLTYFQNEAQLEKSRLLSDRFSAERPKGSFSTLEIQRTEQGDSAMYLCASSPGRWDRGQTNEKLFFGSGTQLSVL.

The chain combines TRBV27 with TRBJ2-7; D is undetermined. CDR1 MNHEY and CDR2 SMNVEV come from the germline V gene (reference sequence). Trimming took 5 bases from V and 4 from J, leaving 12 bases between them. CDR3 size: 13 residues. The CDR3 here is CASSPTASYEQYF. The CDR3 DNA sequence: TGTGCCAGCAGTCCCACTGCATCATACGAGCAGTACTTC.

The chain has TRBV9 and TRBJ2-3; TRBD1 matches at 8 bases. The V gene's germline CDR1 is SGDLS and CDR2 YYNGEE. The CDR3 has 17 amino acids. J was trimmed by 3 bases and V by 3 bases; bases with no gene match: 12. CDR3 sequence: CASSAPGGRDGTDTQYF. Written as DNA, the CDR3 is TGTGCCAGCAGCGCACCAGGGGGCAGAGACGGAACAGATACGCAGTATTTT.

This clone has just a few counts. The chain carries TRBV5-1 and TRBJ1-6, with 8 bases aligning to TRBD1. Losses at the gene ends were 0 bases for V and 9 bases for J; bases not matched to a gene: 8. Germline loops: CDR1 SGHRS, CDR2 YFSETQ. The CDR3 runs 16 residues. As DNA, the CDR3 is TGCGCCAGCAGCTTGGCCACAGGGGGAATCGGTTCACCCCTCCACTTT. It yields the protein CASSLATGGIGSPLHF. Based on the CDR3 plus reference TRBV5-1 and TRBJ1-6, the full variable domain is KAGVTQTPRYLIKTRGQQVTLSCSPISGHRSVSWYQQTPGQGLQFLFEYFSETQRNKGNFPGRFSGRQFSNSRSEMNVSTLELGDSALYLCASSLATGGIGSPLHFGNGTRLTVT.

The chain couples TRBV5-8 to TRBJ1-1; D is unresolved. The CDR3 has 12 amino acids. V was cut by 4 bases and J by 3 bases, with 7 bases left in between. Germline V gives CDR1 SGHTS, CDR2 YDEGEE. The CDR3 coding sequence is TGTGCCAGCAGCGCGGGATACACTGAAGCTTTCTTT. This translates into CASSAGYTEAFF.

This chain connects TRBV2 to TRBJ2-5; TRBD2 matches at 8 bases. This CDR3 region has 13 residues. Per the germline V gene, CDR1 is SNHLY and CDR2 is FYNNEI. The trim removed 10 bases at V and 5 bases at J, leaving 9 bases unmatched. CDR3 in DNA: TGTGCCACCAGGCGGGGGGAGAAGGAGACCCAGTACTTC. Protein product: CATRRGEKETQYF.

The chain carries TRBV5-6 and TRBJ1-2, with D unresolved. The V gene's germline CDR1 is SGHDT and CDR2 YYEEEE. V lost 1 base and J lost 0, with 10 bases in between. The CDR3 has 15 residues. The CDR3 DNA follows: TGTGCCAGCAGCTTGAGGATGGTCGCTAACTATGGCTACACCTTC. It encodes CASSLRMVANYGYTF.

The genes are TRBV18 and TRBJ1-4, with D hard to call. The CDR3 contains 14 residues. Germline lookup yields CDR1 KGHSH and CDR2 LQKENI. V lost 3 bases, J lost 8 bases, and 13 bases lay in between. This CDR3 is CASSPVLGGEKLFF. The CDR3 DNA is TGTGCCAGCTCACCGGTACTGGGCGGAGAAAAACTGTTTTTT.

The chain employs TRBV7-2 and TRBJ2-7; D gene uncertain. V was shortened by 5 bases and J by 1 base, with 15 bases between the two germline ends. This CDR3 spans 15 amino acids. Looked up from germline, CDR1 is SGHTA and CDR2 is FQGNSA. In nucleotides, the CDR3 is TGTGCCAGCAGCCCCACCGTGCCGTGGTCCTACGAGCAGTACTTC. Translation: CASSPTVPWSYEQYF.

Comments on this clone: Other nucleotide sequences in the sample specify the same CDR3. V and J are TRBV11-2 and TRBJ2-7, with D possibly being TRBD2 (5 bases). The V end lost 1 base, the J end lost 3 bases, and 13 bases lay between the germline ends. CDR3 length: 15 residues. Germline CDR1 is SGHAT and CDR2 is FQNNGV. Written as DNA, the CDR3 is TGTGCCAGCAGCTTAGTCGCCACCGGAGGCTACGAGCAGTACTTC. Translated: CASSLVATGGYEQYF.

Notes on this clone: Other DNA sequences in this specimen translate into the identical CDR3. This sequence joins TRBV18 and TRBJ2-1; D unclear. CDR1 is KGHSH and CDR2 is LQKENI in the germline V gene. The CDR3 spans 14 residues. The ends were cut back, 2 bases at V and 0 bases at J, with 5 bases in the middle. CDR3 region: CASSPGDSYNEQFF. In DNA form, the CDR3 reads TGTGCCAGCTCACCAGGGGACTCCTACAATGAGCAGTTCTTC.

This rearrangement joins TRBV28 to TRBJ2-3; possible D gene TRBD2, 6 bases. This CDR3 contains 15 residues. V lost 8 bases and J 4 bases, leaving 19 bases between the germline ends. Germline loops: CDR1 MDHEN, CDR2 SYDVKM. CDR3 residues: CASPPSQGGADTQYF. CDR3 bases: TGTGCCAGCCCCCCGAGCCAGGGAGGTGCAGATACGCAGTATTTT. Drawing the rest from reference TRBV28 and TRBJ2-3, the complete variable domain is DVKVTQSSRYLVKRTGEKVFLECVQDMDHENMFWYRQDPGLGLRLIYFSYDVKMKEKGDIPEGYSVSREKKERFSLILESASTNQTSMYLCASPPSQGGADTQYFGPGTRLTVL.

The count of this clone is one. V and J are TRBV27 and TRBJ1-6; D uncertain. Germline V gene data show CDR1 as MNHEY and CDR2 as SMNVEV (reference sequence). Trimming removed 4 bases at V and 11 bases at J, with 15 bases between. The CDR3 contains 14 residues. DNA for the CDR3: TGTGCCAGCAGTTACTGGACTCCTACGGCACCCCTCCACTTT. As protein: CASSYWTPTAPLHF.

In the case of this clone: This same CDR3 is encoded by further DNA sequences in the sample. The V call is TRBV11-2, the J call TRBJ1-6; D is uncertain. The germline V gene has CDR1 SGHAT and CDR2 FQNNGV. V gave up 3 bases and J gave up 7 bases, with 4 bases separating them. CDR3 length equals 12 residues. Here the CDR3 DNA reads TGTGCCAGCAGCTTGGACAATTCACCCCTCCACTTT. Protein sequence: CASSLDNSPLHF.

This chain connects TRBV6-1 to TRBJ2-7, with 9 bases lining up with TRBD1. Per the germline V gene, CDR1 is MNHNS and CDR2 is SASEGT. The CDR3 contains 14 residues. V shed 1 base and J 5 bases; nucleotides not matched to a gene: 3. For the CDR3, the DNA is TGTGCCAGCAGTGAAGGGGGACAGGGCCACGAGCAGTACTTC. It specifies CASSEGGQGHEQYF.

The rearrangement uses TRBV4-1 and TRBJ2-3; D is possibly TRBD2 (5 bases). Trimming shortened V by 10 bases and J by 2 bases, and 10 bases separated the two germline ends. Per germline, CDR1 MGHRA and CDR2 YSYEKL. The CDR3 has 12 residues. DNA of the CDR3: TGCGCCACCGCCGGGGTCACAGATACGCAGTATTTT. As protein: CATAGVTDTQYF.

This rearrangement joins TRBV28 to TRBJ2-7; 8 bases line up with TRBD2. V lost 3 bases and J lost 2; bases outside the gene matches: 9. This CDR3 has 16 residues. Germline V lookup: CDR1 MDHEN, CDR2 SYDVKM. CDR3 loop: CASSFPRTGGAYEQYF. Written as DNA, the CDR3 is TGTGCCAGCAGTTTTCCAAGGACCGGGGGGGCCTACGAGCAGTACTTC.

This chain uses TRBV4-1 with TRBJ2-1; a weak D match, TRBD2 (7 bases). The CDR3 is made up of 17 amino acids. The germline gives CDR1 MGHRA, CDR2 YSYEKL. Between the trimmed V and J ends, which lost 0 bases and 10 bases, there was a span of 22 bases. The CDR3, as DNA: TGCGCCAGCAGCCAAGATCCTAACGGGGGGCCGCGATTGGAGCAGTTCTTC. Encoded protein: CASSQDPNGGPRLEQFF.

CDR3 bases: TGTGCCAGCAGTGATGTAGCGGGAGGGCCTTGGGAGCAGTACTTC. Its translation is CASSDVAGGPWEQYF. The chain joins TRBV25-1 to TRBJ2-7; TRBD2 matches at 11 bases. V was clipped by 3 bases and J by 7 bases; unmatched bases: 8. Germline-derived CDR1 and CDR2 are MGHDK and SYGVNS. This CDR3 is 15 amino acids long.